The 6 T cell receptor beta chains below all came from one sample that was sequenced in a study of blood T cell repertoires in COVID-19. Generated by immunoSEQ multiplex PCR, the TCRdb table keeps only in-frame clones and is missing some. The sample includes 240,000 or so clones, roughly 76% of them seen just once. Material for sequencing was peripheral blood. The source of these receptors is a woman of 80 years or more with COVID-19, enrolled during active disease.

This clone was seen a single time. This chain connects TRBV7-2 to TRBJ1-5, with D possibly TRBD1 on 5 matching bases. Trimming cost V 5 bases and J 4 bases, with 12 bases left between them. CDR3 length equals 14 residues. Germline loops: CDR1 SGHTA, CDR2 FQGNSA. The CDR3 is CASSRDSGNQPQHF. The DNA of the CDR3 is TGTGCCAGCAGCCGCGACAGTGGAAATCAGCCCCAGCATTTT.

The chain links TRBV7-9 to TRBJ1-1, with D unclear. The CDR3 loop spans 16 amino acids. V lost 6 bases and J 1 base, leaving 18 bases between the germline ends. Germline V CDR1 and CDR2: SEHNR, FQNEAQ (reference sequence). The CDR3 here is CASRPFPTSSNTEAFF. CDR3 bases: TGTGCCAGCAGACCCTTCCCGACATCTTCGAACACTGAAGCTTTCTTT. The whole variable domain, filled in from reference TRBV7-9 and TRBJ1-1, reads DTGVSQNPRHKITKRGQNVTFRCDPISEHNRLYWYRQTLGQGPEFLTYFQNEAQLEKSRLLSDRFSAERPKGSFSTLEIQRTEQGDSAMYLCASRPFPTSSNTEAFFGQGTRLTVV.

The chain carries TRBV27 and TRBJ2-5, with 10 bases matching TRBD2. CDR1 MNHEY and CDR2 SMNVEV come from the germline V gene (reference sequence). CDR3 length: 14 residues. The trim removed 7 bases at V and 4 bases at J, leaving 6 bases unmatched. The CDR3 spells CASKRAGGVETQYF. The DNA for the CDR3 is TGTGCCAGCAAAAGAGCGGGAGGGGTAGAGACCCAGTACTTC.

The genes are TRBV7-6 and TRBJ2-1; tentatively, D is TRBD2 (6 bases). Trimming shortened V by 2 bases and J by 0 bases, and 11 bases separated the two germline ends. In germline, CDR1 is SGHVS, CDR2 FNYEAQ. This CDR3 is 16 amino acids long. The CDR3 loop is CASSLSLARSYNEQFF. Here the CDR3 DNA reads TGTGCCAGCAGCTTATCTCTAGCGCGCTCCTACAATGAGCAGTTCTTC.

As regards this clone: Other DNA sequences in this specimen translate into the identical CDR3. The CDR3 region is CASSPQTGNTEAFF. In DNA form, the CDR3 reads TGTGCCAGCTCACCACAAACAGGGAACACTGAAGCTTTCTTT. V usage is TRBV18 and J usage is TRBJ1-1, with D possibly being TRBD1 (5 bases). The V gene lost 1 base and the J gene lost 1 base, with 7 bases spanning the gap. The CDR3 is made up of 14 amino acids. Germline lookup yields CDR1 KGHSH and CDR2 LQKENI.

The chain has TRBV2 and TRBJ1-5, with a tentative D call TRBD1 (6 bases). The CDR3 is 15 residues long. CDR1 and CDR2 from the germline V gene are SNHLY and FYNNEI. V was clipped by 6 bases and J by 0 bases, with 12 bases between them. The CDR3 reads CASRPGTLSNQPQHF. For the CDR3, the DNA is TGTGCCAGCAGACCCGGGACACTTAGCAATCAGCCCCAGCATTTT.